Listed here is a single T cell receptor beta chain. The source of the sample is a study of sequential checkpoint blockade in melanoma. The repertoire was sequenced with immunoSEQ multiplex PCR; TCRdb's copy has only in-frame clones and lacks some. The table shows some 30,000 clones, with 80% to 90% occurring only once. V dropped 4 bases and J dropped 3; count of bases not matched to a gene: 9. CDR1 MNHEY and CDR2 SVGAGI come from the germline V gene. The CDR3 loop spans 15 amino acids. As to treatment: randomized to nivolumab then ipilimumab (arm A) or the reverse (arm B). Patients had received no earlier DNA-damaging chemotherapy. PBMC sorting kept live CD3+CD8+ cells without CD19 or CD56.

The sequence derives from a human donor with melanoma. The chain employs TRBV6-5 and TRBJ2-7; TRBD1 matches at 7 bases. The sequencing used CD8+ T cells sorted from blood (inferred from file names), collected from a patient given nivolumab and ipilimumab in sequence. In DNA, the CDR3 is TGTGCCAGCAGTTCGAGGACAGGCCTAATCTACGAGCAGTACTTC. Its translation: CASSSRTGLIYEQYF.